The 12 T cell receptor beta chains presented below share a single source sample, sequenced in a study of tumor and adjacent non-tumor tissue in lung cancer. A modified ARM-PCR protocol with three rounds of nested PCR amplified TCRbeta. MiXCR, run by TCRdb on the multiplex PCR reads, gives a single entry per CDR3 protein. The profile shows 75,000 to 80,000 distinct CDR3 sequences, around 80% of them singletons. RNA was extracted from bulk tissue without any cell sorting. Material for sequencing was lung tumor tissue. All receptors derive from a woman aged 45-65 years with non-small cell lung cancer.

The chain couples TRBV10-3 to TRBJ2-1; TRBD2 aligns across 12 bases. The length of the CDR3 is 17 residues. J lost 1 base, V lost 11 bases, and 12 bases had no gene match. The germline V gene has CDR1 ENHRY and CDR2 SYGVKD. CDR3 sequence reads: CAASWLAGGRSYNEQFF. DNA for the CDR3: TGTGCCGCCTCATGGCTAGCGGGAGGGAGATCCTACAATGAGCAGTTCTTC.

In the case of this clonotype: Its ends do not fully match the called genes, so a read error is possible. The V and J genes are TRBV4-1 and TRBJ2-7; 9 nucleotides align to TRBD2. CDR1 and CDR2 (germline): MGHRA, YSYEKL. The CDR3 covers 15 residues. As DNA, the CDR3 is TGCACCAGCAGCCAGTTAGCGGGGGTGCGGTACGAGCAGTACTTC. It translates to CTSSQLAGVRYEQYF.

A word on this clonotype: The CDR3 end shows no conserved phenylalanine or tryptophan, and so a read error is likely. V gene TRBV24-1 combines with J gene TRBJ1-2; D is perhaps TRBD1 (5 bases). Looked up from germline, CDR1 is KGHDR and CDR2 is SFDVKD. This CDR3 has 14 residues. The CDR3 loop is CATSDSGYDYGYTL. CDR3 coding DNA: TGCGCCACCAGTGATTCAGGGTACGACTATGGCTACACCCTC.

The chain uses TRBV11-2 and TRBJ1-2; D remains unclear. Per the germline V gene, CDR1 is SGHAT and CDR2 is FQNNGV. The CDR3 is made up of 14 amino acids. V gave up 10 bases and J gave up 0 bases, with 15 bases separating them. The CDR3 coding sequence is TGTGCCAACATCTTAACACTTACTAACTATGGCTACACCTTC. It translates to CANILTLTNYGYTF. Full variable domain (rest looked up from reference TRBV11-2 and TRBJ1-2): EAGVAQSPRYKIIEKRQSVAFWCNPISGHATLYWYQQILGQGPKLLIQFQNNGVVDDSQLPKDRFSAERLKGVDSTLKIQPAKLEDSAVYLCANILTLTNYGYTFGSGTRLTVV.

As regards this clonotype: One end of the junction is discordant with germline, which a read error may explain. The chain combines TRBV11-2 with TRBJ2-3; TRBD2 matches 11 bases. Germline-derived CDR1 and CDR2 are SGHAT and FQNNGV. This CDR3 comprises 17 residues. The CDR3 DNA follows: TGTGCCAGCAGGTTGGACCCGGGACTAGCGGAAGCAGATATGCAGTATTTT. The encoded protein is CASRLDPGLAEADMQYF. The whole variable domain, filled in from reference TRBV11-2 and TRBJ2-3, reads EAGVAQSPRYKIIEKRQSVAFWCNPISGHATLYWYQQILGQGPKLLIQFQNNGVVDDSQLPKDRFSAERLKGVDSTLKIQPAKLEDSAVYLCASRLDPGLAEADMQYFGPGTRLTVL.

V is TRBV4-1 and J is TRBJ2-1; 7 bases are shared with TRBD2. The CDR3 covers 18 residues. After removal of 7 bases from V and 9 bases from J, the junction contained 24 bases not matched to a gene. Germline V gene lookup returns CDR1 MGHRA and CDR2 YSYEKL. DNA for the CDR3: TGCGCCAGCATCCGAGAACCGACTAGCAGGAGCCCACGGGTTGAGCAGTTCTTC. Protein sequence: CASIREPTSRSPRVEQFF.

Worth noting for this clonotype: One junction end does not reproduce the germline sequence, and a read error may be involved. The genes are TRBV6-6 and TRBJ1-2, with D perhaps TRBD1 (5 bases). The germline CDR1 and CDR2 sequences are MNHNY and SVGAGI (reference sequence). This CDR3 region has 13 residues. CDR3 loop: CANSPRDGYGYTF. CDR3 coding DNA: TGTGCCAATAGTCCCCGGGACGGCTATGGCTACACGTTC.

About this clonotype itself: The conserved final phenylalanine or tryptophan is absent from the CDR3, which likely points to a read error. This chain joins TRBV29-1 and TRBJ1-2; D is unresolved. Per the germline V gene, CDR1 is SQVTM and CDR2 is ANQGSEA. Trimming removed 1 base from V and 3 bases from J, with 12 bases in between. This CDR3 comprises 14 residues. The CDR3 coding sequence is TGCAGCGTTGAAGTAGAAGGGATGCACTATGGCTACACCGTC. Translated: CSVEVEGMHYGYTV.

Worth noting for this clonotype: This CDR3 fails to terminate in the conserved phenylalanine or tryptophan, so it likely reflects a read error. The V gene is TRBV12-3 or TRBV12-4, the J gene TRBJ2-5; D is uncertain. TRBJ2-1 matches the DNA end more closely, so the J call is doubtful. This CDR3 is built from 13 residues. CDR3 coding DNA: TGTGCCAGCAGTTTAGCGGACCAAGAGACCCAGTTCCTC. This sequence encodes CASSLADQETQFL.

Points on this clonotype: A read error is possible here, since a much larger clone lies one base away. The chain joins TRBV2 to TRBJ1-6; D is undetermined. V was trimmed by 7 bases and J by 7 bases, leaving 20 bases between them. This CDR3 spans 16 amino acids. CDR1 and CDR2 from the germline V gene are SNHLY and FYNNEI. CDR3 DNA sequence: TGTGCCAGCAATCTCAATGGACGGATAGGGAATTCACCCCTCCACTTT. As protein: CASNLNGRIGNSPLHF.

The CDR3 nucleotides read TGTGTCAGTAACTCAGTAGCGGAGAGCACAGATACGCAGTATTTT. This gives the protein CVSNSVAESTDTQYF. V usage is TRBV12-3 or TRBV12-4 and J usage is TRBJ2-3, with D possibly matching TRBD2 (6 bases). The CDR3 totals 15 residues.

A remark on this clonotype: A read error is likely, as this CDR3 ends without the conserved phenylalanine or tryptophan. The chain employs TRBV6-6 and TRBJ2-7; no firm D call. The CDR3 runs 15 residues. Germline CDR1 and CDR2: MNHNY and SVGAGI (reference sequence). As DNA, the CDR3 is TGTGCCAGCACTTACGCCAGGACGGACCTCTACGAGCAGTACTCT. Amino acid sequence: CASTYARTDLYEQYS.